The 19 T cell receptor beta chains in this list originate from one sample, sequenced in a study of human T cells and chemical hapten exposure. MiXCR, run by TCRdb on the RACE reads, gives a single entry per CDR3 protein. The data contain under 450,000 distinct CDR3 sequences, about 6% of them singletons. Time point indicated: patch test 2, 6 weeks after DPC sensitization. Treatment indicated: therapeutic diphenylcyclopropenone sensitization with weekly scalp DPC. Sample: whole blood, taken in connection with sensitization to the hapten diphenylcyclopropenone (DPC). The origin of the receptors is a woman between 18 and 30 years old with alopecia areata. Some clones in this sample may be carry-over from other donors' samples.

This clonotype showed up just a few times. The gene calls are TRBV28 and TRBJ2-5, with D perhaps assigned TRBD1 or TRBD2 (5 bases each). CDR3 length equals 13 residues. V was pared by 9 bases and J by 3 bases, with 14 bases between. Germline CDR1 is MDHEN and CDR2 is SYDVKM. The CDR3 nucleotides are TGTGCCAGTAGGGGAGCAGATGAAGAGACCCAGTACTTC. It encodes CASRGADEETQYF.

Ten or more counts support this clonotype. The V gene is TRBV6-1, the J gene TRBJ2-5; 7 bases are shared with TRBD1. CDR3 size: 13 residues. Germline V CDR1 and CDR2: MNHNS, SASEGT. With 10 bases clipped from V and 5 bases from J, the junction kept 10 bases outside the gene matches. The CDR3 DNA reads TGTGCCACCACGGGACAGTTACAGGAGACCCAGTACTTC. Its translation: CATTGQLQETQYF.

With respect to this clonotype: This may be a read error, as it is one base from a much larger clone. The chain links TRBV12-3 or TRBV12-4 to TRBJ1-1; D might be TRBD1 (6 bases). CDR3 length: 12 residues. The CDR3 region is CACSSGDTEAFF. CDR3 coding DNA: TGTGCCTGCAGTTCAGGGGACACTGAAGCTTTCTTT.

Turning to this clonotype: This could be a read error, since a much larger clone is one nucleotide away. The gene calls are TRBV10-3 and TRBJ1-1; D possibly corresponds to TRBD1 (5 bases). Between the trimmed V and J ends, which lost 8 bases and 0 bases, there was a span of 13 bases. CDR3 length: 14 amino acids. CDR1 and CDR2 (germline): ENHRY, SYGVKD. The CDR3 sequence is CAIGAETVNTEAFF. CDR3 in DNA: TGTGCCATCGGAGCCGAGACAGTGAACACTGAAGCTTTCTTT.

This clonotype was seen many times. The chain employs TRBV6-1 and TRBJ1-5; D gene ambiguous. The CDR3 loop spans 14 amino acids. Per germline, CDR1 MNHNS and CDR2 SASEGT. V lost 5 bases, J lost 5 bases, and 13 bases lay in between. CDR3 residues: CASSPSRYDQPQHF. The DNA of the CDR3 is TGTGCCAGCAGTCCGAGCCGCTACGATCAGCCCCAGCATTTT.

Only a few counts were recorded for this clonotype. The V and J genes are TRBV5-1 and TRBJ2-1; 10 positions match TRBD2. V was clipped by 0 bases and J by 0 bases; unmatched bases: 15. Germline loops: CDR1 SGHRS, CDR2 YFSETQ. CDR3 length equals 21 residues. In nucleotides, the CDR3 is TGCGCCAGCAGCTTGGGCCGAATCGGGACTAGCGCTGTGAGCTCCTACAATGAGCAGTTCTTC. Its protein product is CASSLGRIGTSAVSSYNEQFF.

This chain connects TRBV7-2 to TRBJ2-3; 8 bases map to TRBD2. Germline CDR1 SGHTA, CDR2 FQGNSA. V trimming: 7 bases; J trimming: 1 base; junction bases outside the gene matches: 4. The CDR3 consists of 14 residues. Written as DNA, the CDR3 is TGTGCCAGCACCCGGGGGGGCGGCACAGATACGCAGTATTTT. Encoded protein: CASTRGGGTDTQYF. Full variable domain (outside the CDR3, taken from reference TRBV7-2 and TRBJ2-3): GAGVSQSPSNKVTEKGKDVELRCDPISGHTALYWYRQSLGQGLEFLIYFQGNSAPDKSGLPSDRFSAERTGGSVSTLTIQRTQQEDSAVYLCASTRGGGTDTQYFGPGTRLTVL.

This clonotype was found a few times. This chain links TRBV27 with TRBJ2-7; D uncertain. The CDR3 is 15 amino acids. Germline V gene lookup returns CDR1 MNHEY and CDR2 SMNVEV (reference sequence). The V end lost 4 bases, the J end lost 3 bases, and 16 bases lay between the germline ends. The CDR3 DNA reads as TGTGCCAGCAGTTATACCCAGACAACCCTCTACGAGCAGTACTTC. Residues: CASSYTQTTLYEQYF.

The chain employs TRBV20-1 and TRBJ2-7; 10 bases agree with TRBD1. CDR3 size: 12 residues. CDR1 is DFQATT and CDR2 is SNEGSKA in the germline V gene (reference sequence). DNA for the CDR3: TGCGTGCCAGACAGGGGGCTAGACGAGCAGTACTTC. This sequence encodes CVPDRGLDEQYF.

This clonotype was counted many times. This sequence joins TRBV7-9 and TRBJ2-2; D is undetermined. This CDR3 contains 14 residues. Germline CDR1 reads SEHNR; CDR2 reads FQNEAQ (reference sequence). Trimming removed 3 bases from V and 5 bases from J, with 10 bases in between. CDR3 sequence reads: CASSLSNPTGELFF. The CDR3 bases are TGTGCCAGCAGCTTGAGTAACCCAACCGGGGAGCTGTTTTTT.

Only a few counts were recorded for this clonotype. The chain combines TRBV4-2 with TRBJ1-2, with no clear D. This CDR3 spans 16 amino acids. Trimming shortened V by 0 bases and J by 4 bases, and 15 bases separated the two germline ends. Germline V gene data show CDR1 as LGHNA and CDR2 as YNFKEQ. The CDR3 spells CASSQDLDLVSYGYTF. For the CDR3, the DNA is TGTGCCAGCAGCCAAGATCTCGACCTAGTCAGCTATGGCTACACCTTC.

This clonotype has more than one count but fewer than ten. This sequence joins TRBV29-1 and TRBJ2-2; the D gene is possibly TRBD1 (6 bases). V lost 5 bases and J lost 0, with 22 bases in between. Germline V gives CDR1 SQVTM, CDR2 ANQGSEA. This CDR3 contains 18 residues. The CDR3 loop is CSVSDPPGQTTNTGELFF. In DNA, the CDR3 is TGCAGCGTTTCTGATCCCCCCGGACAGACTACGAACACCGGGGAGCTGTTTTTT.

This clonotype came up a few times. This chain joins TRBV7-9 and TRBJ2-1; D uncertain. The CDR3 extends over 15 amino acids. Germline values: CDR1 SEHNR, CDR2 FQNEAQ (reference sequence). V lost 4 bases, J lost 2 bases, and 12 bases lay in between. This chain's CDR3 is CASSWDNGPYNEQFF. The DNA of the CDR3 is TGTGCCAGCAGCTGGGATAACGGCCCCTACAATGAGCAGTTCTTC.

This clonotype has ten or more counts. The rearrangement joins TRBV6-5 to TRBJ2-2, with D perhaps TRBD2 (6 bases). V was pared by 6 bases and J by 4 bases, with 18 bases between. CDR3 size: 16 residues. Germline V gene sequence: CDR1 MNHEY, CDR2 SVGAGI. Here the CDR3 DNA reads TGTGCCAGCAGACCACGGGGGTTTTATAGCACCGGGGAGCTGTTTTTT. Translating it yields CASRPRGFYSTGELFF.

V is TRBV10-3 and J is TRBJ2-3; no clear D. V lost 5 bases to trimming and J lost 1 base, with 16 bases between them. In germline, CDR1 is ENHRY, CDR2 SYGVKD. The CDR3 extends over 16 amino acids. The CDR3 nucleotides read TGTGCCATCAGTTTATTACAGTTTTCTCGCACAGATACGCAGTATTTT. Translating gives CAISLLQFSRTDTQYF.

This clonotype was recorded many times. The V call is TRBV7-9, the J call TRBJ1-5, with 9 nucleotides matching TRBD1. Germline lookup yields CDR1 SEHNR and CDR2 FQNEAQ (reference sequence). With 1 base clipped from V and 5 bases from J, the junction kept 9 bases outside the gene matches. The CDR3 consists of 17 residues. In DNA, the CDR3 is TGTGCCAGCAGCTTAGATGAGGGACAGGGAGACTATCAGCCCCAGCATTTT. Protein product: CASSLDEGQGDYQPQHF.

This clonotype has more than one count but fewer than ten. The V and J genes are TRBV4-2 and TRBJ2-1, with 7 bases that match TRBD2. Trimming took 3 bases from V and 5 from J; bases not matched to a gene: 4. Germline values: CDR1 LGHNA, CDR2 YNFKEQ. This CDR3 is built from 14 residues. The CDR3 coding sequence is TGTGCCAGCAGCCAGAGAGCGGGGAACAATGAGCAGTTCTTC. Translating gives CASSQRAGNNEQFF.

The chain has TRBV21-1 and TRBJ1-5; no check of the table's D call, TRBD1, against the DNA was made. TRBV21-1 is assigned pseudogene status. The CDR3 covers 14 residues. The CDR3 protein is CASTTTGDNQPQHF. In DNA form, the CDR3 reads TGTGCCAGCACGACGACAGGTGACAATCAGCCCCAGCATTTT.

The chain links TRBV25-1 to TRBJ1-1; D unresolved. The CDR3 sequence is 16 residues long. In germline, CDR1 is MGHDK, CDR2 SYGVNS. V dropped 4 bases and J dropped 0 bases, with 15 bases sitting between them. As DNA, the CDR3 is TGTGCCAGCAGTGCGGCGCAACCAAATTTGAACACTGAAGCTTTCTTT. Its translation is CASSAAQPNLNTEAFF.